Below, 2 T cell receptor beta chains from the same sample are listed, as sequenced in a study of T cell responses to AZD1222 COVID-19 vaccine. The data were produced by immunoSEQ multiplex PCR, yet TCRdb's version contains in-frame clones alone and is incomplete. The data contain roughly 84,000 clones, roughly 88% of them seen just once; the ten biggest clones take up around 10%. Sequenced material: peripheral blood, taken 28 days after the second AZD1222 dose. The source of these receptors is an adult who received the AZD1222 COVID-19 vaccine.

CDR3 sequence (DNA): TGCGCCAGCAGTGACGGTATAGCGGGGGGGAATACGCAGTATTTT. Protein sequence: CASSDGIAGGNTQYF. The V call is TRBV10-1, the J call TRBJ2-3, with 11 positions matching TRBD2. Trimming cost V 3 bases and J 7 bases; bases outside gene matches: 6. The length of the CDR3 is 15 residues. Germline CDR1 WNHNN, CDR2 SYGVQD (reference sequence).

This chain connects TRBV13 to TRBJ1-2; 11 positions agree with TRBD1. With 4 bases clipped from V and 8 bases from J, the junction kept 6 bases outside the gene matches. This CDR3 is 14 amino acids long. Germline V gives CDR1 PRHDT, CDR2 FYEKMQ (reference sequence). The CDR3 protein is CASSYRDRGTGYTF. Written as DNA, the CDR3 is TGTGCCAGCAGCTACCGGGACAGGGGGACCGGCTACACCTTC.